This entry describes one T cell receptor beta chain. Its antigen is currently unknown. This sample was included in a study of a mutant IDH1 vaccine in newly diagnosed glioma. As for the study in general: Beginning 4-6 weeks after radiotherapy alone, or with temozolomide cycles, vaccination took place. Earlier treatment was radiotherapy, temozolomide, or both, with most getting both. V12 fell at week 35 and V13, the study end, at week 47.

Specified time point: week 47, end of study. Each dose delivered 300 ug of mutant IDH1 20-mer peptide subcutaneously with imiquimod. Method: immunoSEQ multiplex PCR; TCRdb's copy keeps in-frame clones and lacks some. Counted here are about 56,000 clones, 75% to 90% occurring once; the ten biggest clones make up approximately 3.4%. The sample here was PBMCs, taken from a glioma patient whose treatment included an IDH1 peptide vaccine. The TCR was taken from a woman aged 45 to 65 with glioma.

In nucleotides, the CDR3 is TGTGCCAGCGGAAGGGTTTGGAGCAATCAGCCCCAGCATTTT. Residues: CASGRVWSNQPQHF. The V and J genes are TRBV28 and TRBJ1-5; no firm D call. Germline CDR1 reads MDHEN; CDR2 reads SYDVKM. This CDR3 has 14 residues. Trimming removed 8 bases at V and 1 base at J, with 12 bases between.